One and the same sample provided the 29 T cell receptor beta chains below, sequenced in a study of blood T cell repertoires in COVID-19. The protocol was immunoSEQ multiplex PCR, while the TCRdb copy is restricted to in-frame clones and leaves out a portion. The sample includes roughly 40,000 clones, about nine tenths seen only once; the top ten take roughly 12%. The specimen was peripheral blood. Every receptor here comes from a man in his 70s with acute or convalescent COVID-19.

The DNA of the CDR3 is TGTGCCAGCAGCTTAGTTCAGGGTTGGGAGACCCAGTACTTC. This encodes CASSLVQGWETQYF. This chain links TRBV7-9 with TRBJ2-5; the D gene is possibly TRBD1 (5 bases). The germline V and J ends were trimmed by 1 base and 5 bases, with 11 bases remaining between them. Germline-derived CDR1 and CDR2 are SEHNR and FQNEAQ (reference sequence). CDR3 size: 14 residues.

The chain couples TRBV9 to TRBJ1-2; D perhaps matches TRBD1 (6 bases). In germline, CDR1 is SGDLS, CDR2 YYNGEE. This CDR3 has 13 amino acids. V lost 3 bases to trimming and J lost 6 bases, with 12 bases between them. The CDR3 nucleotides read TGTGCCAGCAGCGCCTCAAGGGGGAATGGCTACACCTTC. Protein: CASSASRGNGYTF.

The chain combines TRBV5-1 with TRBJ2-1; 14 bases match TRBD2. Per germline, CDR1 SGHRS and CDR2 YFSETQ. V was clipped by 4 bases and J by 1 base; unmatched bases: 7. This CDR3 has 18 amino acids. The CDR3 loop reads CASSVGLAGAYSYNEQFF. CDR3 in DNA: TGCGCCAGCAGCGTGGGACTAGCGGGAGCTTATTCCTACAATGAGCAGTTCTTC.

V and J are TRBV7-2 and TRBJ2-3; D is unresolved. The CDR3 is made up of 14 amino acids. Germline V gives CDR1 SGHTA, CDR2 FQGNSA. With 5 bases removed from V and 2 bases from J, the gap between germline ends came to 11 bases. This chain's CDR3 is CASSPAATTDTQYF. CDR3 DNA: TGTGCCAGCAGCCCGGCGGCGACCACAGATACGCAGTATTTT.

V usage is TRBV7-2 and J usage is TRBJ2-5; 7 positions agree with TRBD1. Germline V gene lookup returns CDR1 SGHTA and CDR2 FQGNSA. Trimming took 5 bases from V and 3 from J; bases not matched to a gene: 9. The CDR3 covers 15 residues. CDR3 DNA: TGTGCCAGCAGCGGCAGACAGGGCACAAAAGAGACCCAGTACTTC. Protein sequence: CASSGRQGTKETQYF.

This chain connects TRBV7-9 to TRBJ1-2, with a weak D call TRBD1 (6 bases). Trimming stripped 1 base from V and 0 bases from J, with 12 bases between. The V gene's germline CDR1 is SEHNR and CDR2 FQNEAQ (reference sequence). This CDR3 has 16 amino acids. Written as DNA, the CDR3 is TGTGCCAGCAGCTTAGATGGGGCAGGGGCTAACTATGGCTACACCTTC. Protein: CASSLDGAGANYGYTF.

This chain joins TRBV6-2 or TRBV6-3 and TRBJ1-1; tentative D call: TRBD1 (5 bases). Trimming cost V 0 bases and J 4 bases, with 6 bases left between them. CDR3 size: 13 residues. Germline CDR1 reads MNHEY; CDR2 reads SVGEGT. The CDR3 loop reads CASSYSGGTEAFF. The CDR3 bases are TGTGCCAGCAGTTACTCGGGGGGCACTGAAGCTTTCTTT.

V and J are TRBV10-1 and TRBJ2-1, with 8 bases matching TRBD2. The V segment lost 5 bases and the J segment 5 bases; nucleotides outside the gene matches: 2. This CDR3 has 13 amino acids. The germline V gene has CDR1 WNHNN and CDR2 SYGVQD (reference sequence). The CDR3 is CASSLAGHNEQFF. The CDR3 region has the DNA TGCGCCAGCAGTCTAGCGGGCCACAATGAGCAGTTCTTC.

The gene calls are TRBV7-6 and TRBJ2-5; weak D call: TRBD2 (6 bases). The germline CDR1 and CDR2 sequences are SGHVS and FNYEAQ. This CDR3 spans 15 amino acids. V was pared by 1 base and J by 5 bases, with 14 bases between. The CDR3 protein is CASSLVGGTDETQYF. In DNA, the CDR3 is TGTGCCAGCAGCTTAGTAGGCGGGACCGACGAGACCCAGTACTTC. Based on the CDR3 plus reference TRBV7-6 and TRBJ2-5, the full variable domain is GAGVSQSPRYKVTKRGQDVALRCDPISGHVSLYWYRQALGQGPEFLTYFNYEAQQDKSGLPNDRFSAERPEGSISTLTIQRTEQRDSAMYRCASSLVGGTDETQYFGPGTRLLVL.

The genes are TRBV7-9 and TRBJ1-2, with D maybe TRBD1 (5 bases). The CDR3 is made up of 15 amino acids. The ends were cut back, 8 bases at V and 4 bases at J, with 20 bases in the middle. In germline, CDR1 is SEHNR, CDR2 FQNEAQ (reference sequence). CDR3 nucleotides: TGTGCCAGCGCATCTTCCAGATCGGGGGTCTATGGCTACACCTTC. It specifies CASASSRSGVYGYTF.

In this sample, this clone turned up once. The V gene is TRBV11-3, the J gene TRBJ2-1, with D hard to call. This CDR3 has 14 amino acids. Trimming stripped 2 bases from V and 9 bases from J, with 14 bases between. Germline V gene lookup returns CDR1 SGHNT and CDR2 YENEEA. The CDR3 here is CASSLIRGDGEQFF. In nucleotides, the CDR3 is TGTGCCAGCAGCTTAATCCGCGGAGACGGTGAGCAGTTCTTC.

The chain is built from TRBV12-5 and TRBJ2-1, with 7 bases fitting TRBD2. V lost 8 bases, J lost 8 bases, and 6 bases stayed unmatched. Germline CDR1 is LGHNT and CDR2 is FRNRAP. This CDR3 region has 12 residues. The CDR3, as DNA: TGTGCTAGTTCGCGGGAGTACGATGAGCAGTTCTTC. As protein: CASSREYDEQFF.

This clone appeared once. This sequence joins TRBV15 and TRBJ1-5; possibly TRBD1 for D (5 bases). Per germline, CDR1 LNHNV and CDR2 YYDKDF (reference sequence). V was cut by 6 bases and J by 7 bases, with 19 bases left in between. The CDR3 sequence is 15 residues long. Here the CDR3 reads CATSRVGAGEQPQHF. For the CDR3, the DNA is TGTGCCACCAGTCGAGTAGGGGCCGGCGAACAGCCCCAGCATTTT. Filled out from reference TRBV15 and TRBJ1-5, the complete variable domain reads DAMVIQNPRYQVTQFGKPVTLSCSQTLNHNVMYWYQQKSSQAPKLLFHYYDKDFNNEADTPDNFQSRRPNTSFCFLDIRSPGLGDTAMYLCATSRVGAGEQPQHFGDGTRLSIL.

The rearrangement uses TRBV19 and TRBJ1-5; D might be TRBD1 (5 bases). The CDR3 totals 16 residues. Trimming removed 2 bases from V and 3 bases from J, with 14 bases in between. Germline V CDR1 and CDR2: LNHDA, SQIVND (reference sequence). CDR3 loop: CASSILGQAPNQPQHF. CDR3 nucleotide sequence: TGTGCCAGTAGTATATTGGGGCAGGCCCCCAATCAGCCCCAGCATTTT. Using reference TRBV19 and TRBJ1-5 for the parts outside the CDR3, the full variable domain is DGGITQSPKYLFRKEGQNVTLSCEQNLNHDAMYWYRQDPGQGLRLIYYSQIVNDFQKGDIAEGYSVSREKKESFPLTVTSAQKNPTAFYLCASSILGQAPNQPQHFGDGTRLSIL.

V usage is TRBV9 and J usage is TRBJ2-2; a weak D match, TRBD1 (5 bases). Germline CDR1 is SGDLS and CDR2 is YYNGEE. The CDR3 is 15 residues long. The V and J ends lost 2 bases and 0 bases respectively, with 8 bases between them. The CDR3 is CASSVQGSNTGELFF. CDR3 in DNA: TGTGCCAGCAGCGTTCAGGGTTCGAACACCGGGGAGCTGTTTTTT.

CDR3 loop: CASSKGQGGRVIRGNQPQHF. The CDR3 DNA reads as TGTGCCAGCAGCAAAGGACAGGGGGGTCGAGTTATTAGAGGAAATCAGCCCCAGCATTTT. The chain uses TRBV21-1 and TRBJ1-5; the DNA was not used to check the table's D call, TRBD1. TRBV21-1 is deemed a pseudogene. The CDR3 totals 20 residues.

This chain links TRBV12-5 with TRBJ1-1; D not certain. V shed 1 base and J shed 12 bases, with 9 bases lying between them. This CDR3 comprises 11 residues. Germline CDR1 is LGHNT and CDR2 is FRNRAP. The CDR3: CASGLAQRPFF. The CDR3 nucleotides are TGTGCTAGTGGTTTGGCTCAGCGGCCTTTCTTT.

V usage is TRBV4-3 and J usage is TRBJ1-5; TRBD1 agrees at 8 bases. The germline CDR1 and CDR2 sequences are LGHNA and YSLEER. Trimming cost V 4 bases and J 2 bases; bases outside gene matches: 7. The CDR3 has 16 residues. The CDR3 reads CASSRGTGGGNQPQHF. CDR3 bases: TGCGCCAGCAGCCGAGGCACAGGGGGGGGCAATCAGCCCCAGCATTTT.

V gene TRBV7-2 combines with J gene TRBJ2-7, with 7 bases fitting TRBD2. Unmatched junction bases numbered 4, after V lost 2 bases and J lost 3 bases. The V gene's germline CDR1 is SGHTA and CDR2 FQGNSA. CDR3 length equals 14 residues. The CDR3 sequence is CASSLTWGGYEQYF. The CDR3 DNA reads TGTGCCAGCAGCTTAACATGGGGGGGCTACGAGCAGTACTTC. Full variable domain (rest looked up from reference TRBV7-2 and TRBJ2-7): GAGVSQSPSNKVTEKGKDVELRCDPISGHTALYWYRQSLGQGLEFLIYFQGNSAPDKSGLPSDRFSAERTGGSVSTLTIQRTQQEDSAVYLCASSLTWGGYEQYFGPGTRLTVT.

The chain combines TRBV11-2 with TRBJ1-4; D is perhaps TRBD1 (5 bases). CDR1 and CDR2 (germline): SGHAT, FQNNGV. Between the trimmed V and J ends, which lost 5 bases and 6 bases, there was a span of 19 bases. The CDR3 sequence is 16 residues long. The CDR3 coding sequence is TGTGCCAGCAGCCGCTCCCTGGCAGGGTCATATGAAAAACTGTTTTTT. Protein: CASSRSLAGSYEKLFF.

The rearrangement links TRBV13 to TRBJ1-6, with D maybe TRBD1 (6 bases). V was shortened by 0 bases and J by 9 bases, with 12 bases between the two germline ends. Germline assignment: CDR1 PRHDT and CDR2 FYEKMQ (reference sequence). This CDR3 is built from 15 residues. The DNA for the CDR3 is TGTGCCAGCAGCTTAGGGGGTAGGGGGAGTTCACCCCTCCACTTT. Amino acids: CASSLGGRGSSPLHF.

The gene calls are TRBV7-2 and TRBJ1-5; TRBD1 matches 8 bases. Per germline, CDR1 SGHTA and CDR2 FQGNSA. Trimming removed 2 bases from V and 5 bases from J; junction bases left unmatched: 2. The CDR3 runs to 14 residues. The CDR3 protein is CASSLPTGDQPQHF. CDR3 nucleotides: TGTGCCAGCAGCTTACCGACAGGGGATCAGCCCCAGCATTTT.

The V gene is TRBV7-2, the J gene TRBJ2-7, with D perhaps matching TRBD2 (6 bases). The germline V gene has CDR1 SGHTA and CDR2 FQGNSA. V gave up 2 bases and J gave up 3 bases, with 17 bases separating them. The length of the CDR3 is 16 residues. DNA for the CDR3: TGTGCCAGCAGCTTATTCGGGACTTTAAGGCTCTACGAGCAGTACTTC. This sequence encodes CASSLFGTLRLYEQYF. Together with reference TRBV7-2 and TRBJ2-7, the CDR3 gives the full variable domain: GAGVSQSPSNKVTEKGKDVELRCDPISGHTALYWYRQSLGQGLEFLIYFQGNSAPDKSGLPSDRFSAERTGGSVSTLTIQRTQQEDSAVYLCASSLFGTLRLYEQYFGPGTRLTVT.

The chain couples TRBV28 to TRBJ2-2; 10 positions match TRBD1. The CDR3 contains 16 residues. Losses at the gene ends were 5 bases for V and 6 bases for J; bases not matched to a gene: 9. From germline, CDR1 is MDHEN and CDR2 SYDVKM. In DNA, the CDR3 is TGTGCCAGCAGTATAGAGACAGGGGGCAGCGCCGGGGAGCTGTTTTTT. Residues: CASSIETGGSAGELFF.

This sequence joins TRBV5-1 and TRBJ2-2, with D possibly TRBD2 on 5 matching bases. The CDR3 spans 14 residues. Trimming removed 5 bases from V and 7 bases from J, with 15 bases in between. Germline loops: CDR1 SGHRS, CDR2 YFSETQ. As DNA, the CDR3 is TGCGCCAGCAGAAATACCCTTAGCGACGGGGAGCTGTTTTTT. The encoded protein is CASRNTLSDGELFF.

The CDR3 spells CASSSPGLANYNEQFF. Written as DNA, the CDR3 is TGTGCCAGCAGTTCACCGGGACTAGCGAACTACAATGAGCAGTTCTTC. The J gene is TRBJ2-1, the V gene TRBV27, with 10 positions matching TRBD2. Per germline, CDR1 MNHEY and CDR2 SMNVEV (reference sequence). The length of the CDR3 is 16 residues. The J segment lost 3 bases and the V segment lost 4 bases, leaving 6 bases of the junction unmatched.

The CDR3 protein is CATSIRTGPYEQYF. The CDR3, as DNA: TGTGCCACCAGCATCCGGACAGGACCCTACGAGCAGTACTTC. The V call is TRBV15, the J call TRBJ2-7, with 7 bases lining up with TRBD1. CDR1 and CDR2 (germline): LNHNV, YYDKDF (reference sequence). This CDR3 contains 14 residues. V lost 4 bases, J lost 2 bases, and 5 bases stayed unmatched.

This chain links TRBV3-1 (or the pseudogene TRBV3-2) with TRBJ2-1; 9 positions match TRBD1. Germline CDR1 is LGHDT and CDR2 is YNNKEL (reference sequence). This CDR3 comprises 14 residues. V shed 4 bases, J shed 5 bases, and the junction held 3 bases outside the gene matches. The CDR3 here is CASSPRTGDNEQFF. The CDR3 bases are TGTGCCAGCAGCCCCCGGACAGGGGACAATGAGCAGTTCTTC.

This chain connects TRBV4-2 to TRBJ1-1, with TRBD1 matching 9 bases. V trimming: 1 base; J trimming: 0 bases; junction bases outside the gene matches: 3. Looked up from germline, CDR1 is LGHNA and CDR2 is YNFKEQ. This CDR3 comprises 16 residues. The CDR3 DNA reads TGTGCCAGCAGCCAAGGACAGGGGGTAATGAACACTGAAGCTTTCTTT. The encoded protein is CASSQGQGVMNTEAFF.